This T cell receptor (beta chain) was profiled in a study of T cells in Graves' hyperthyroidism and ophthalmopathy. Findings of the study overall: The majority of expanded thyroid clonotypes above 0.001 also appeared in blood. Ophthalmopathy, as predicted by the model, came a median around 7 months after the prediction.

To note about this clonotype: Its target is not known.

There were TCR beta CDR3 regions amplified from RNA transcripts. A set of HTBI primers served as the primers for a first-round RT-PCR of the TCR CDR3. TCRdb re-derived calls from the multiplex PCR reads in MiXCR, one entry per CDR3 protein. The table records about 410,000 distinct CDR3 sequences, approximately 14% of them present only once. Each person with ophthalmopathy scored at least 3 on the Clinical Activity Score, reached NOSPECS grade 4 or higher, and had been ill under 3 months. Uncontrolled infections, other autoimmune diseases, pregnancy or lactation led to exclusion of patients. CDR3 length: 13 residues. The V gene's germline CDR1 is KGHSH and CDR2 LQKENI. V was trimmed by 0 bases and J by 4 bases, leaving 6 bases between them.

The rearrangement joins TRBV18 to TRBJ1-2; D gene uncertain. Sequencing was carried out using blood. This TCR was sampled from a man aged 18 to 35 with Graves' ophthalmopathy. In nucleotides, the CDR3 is TGTGCCAGCTCACCACCAACGGTCTATGGCTACACCTTC. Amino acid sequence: CASSPPTVYGYTF.